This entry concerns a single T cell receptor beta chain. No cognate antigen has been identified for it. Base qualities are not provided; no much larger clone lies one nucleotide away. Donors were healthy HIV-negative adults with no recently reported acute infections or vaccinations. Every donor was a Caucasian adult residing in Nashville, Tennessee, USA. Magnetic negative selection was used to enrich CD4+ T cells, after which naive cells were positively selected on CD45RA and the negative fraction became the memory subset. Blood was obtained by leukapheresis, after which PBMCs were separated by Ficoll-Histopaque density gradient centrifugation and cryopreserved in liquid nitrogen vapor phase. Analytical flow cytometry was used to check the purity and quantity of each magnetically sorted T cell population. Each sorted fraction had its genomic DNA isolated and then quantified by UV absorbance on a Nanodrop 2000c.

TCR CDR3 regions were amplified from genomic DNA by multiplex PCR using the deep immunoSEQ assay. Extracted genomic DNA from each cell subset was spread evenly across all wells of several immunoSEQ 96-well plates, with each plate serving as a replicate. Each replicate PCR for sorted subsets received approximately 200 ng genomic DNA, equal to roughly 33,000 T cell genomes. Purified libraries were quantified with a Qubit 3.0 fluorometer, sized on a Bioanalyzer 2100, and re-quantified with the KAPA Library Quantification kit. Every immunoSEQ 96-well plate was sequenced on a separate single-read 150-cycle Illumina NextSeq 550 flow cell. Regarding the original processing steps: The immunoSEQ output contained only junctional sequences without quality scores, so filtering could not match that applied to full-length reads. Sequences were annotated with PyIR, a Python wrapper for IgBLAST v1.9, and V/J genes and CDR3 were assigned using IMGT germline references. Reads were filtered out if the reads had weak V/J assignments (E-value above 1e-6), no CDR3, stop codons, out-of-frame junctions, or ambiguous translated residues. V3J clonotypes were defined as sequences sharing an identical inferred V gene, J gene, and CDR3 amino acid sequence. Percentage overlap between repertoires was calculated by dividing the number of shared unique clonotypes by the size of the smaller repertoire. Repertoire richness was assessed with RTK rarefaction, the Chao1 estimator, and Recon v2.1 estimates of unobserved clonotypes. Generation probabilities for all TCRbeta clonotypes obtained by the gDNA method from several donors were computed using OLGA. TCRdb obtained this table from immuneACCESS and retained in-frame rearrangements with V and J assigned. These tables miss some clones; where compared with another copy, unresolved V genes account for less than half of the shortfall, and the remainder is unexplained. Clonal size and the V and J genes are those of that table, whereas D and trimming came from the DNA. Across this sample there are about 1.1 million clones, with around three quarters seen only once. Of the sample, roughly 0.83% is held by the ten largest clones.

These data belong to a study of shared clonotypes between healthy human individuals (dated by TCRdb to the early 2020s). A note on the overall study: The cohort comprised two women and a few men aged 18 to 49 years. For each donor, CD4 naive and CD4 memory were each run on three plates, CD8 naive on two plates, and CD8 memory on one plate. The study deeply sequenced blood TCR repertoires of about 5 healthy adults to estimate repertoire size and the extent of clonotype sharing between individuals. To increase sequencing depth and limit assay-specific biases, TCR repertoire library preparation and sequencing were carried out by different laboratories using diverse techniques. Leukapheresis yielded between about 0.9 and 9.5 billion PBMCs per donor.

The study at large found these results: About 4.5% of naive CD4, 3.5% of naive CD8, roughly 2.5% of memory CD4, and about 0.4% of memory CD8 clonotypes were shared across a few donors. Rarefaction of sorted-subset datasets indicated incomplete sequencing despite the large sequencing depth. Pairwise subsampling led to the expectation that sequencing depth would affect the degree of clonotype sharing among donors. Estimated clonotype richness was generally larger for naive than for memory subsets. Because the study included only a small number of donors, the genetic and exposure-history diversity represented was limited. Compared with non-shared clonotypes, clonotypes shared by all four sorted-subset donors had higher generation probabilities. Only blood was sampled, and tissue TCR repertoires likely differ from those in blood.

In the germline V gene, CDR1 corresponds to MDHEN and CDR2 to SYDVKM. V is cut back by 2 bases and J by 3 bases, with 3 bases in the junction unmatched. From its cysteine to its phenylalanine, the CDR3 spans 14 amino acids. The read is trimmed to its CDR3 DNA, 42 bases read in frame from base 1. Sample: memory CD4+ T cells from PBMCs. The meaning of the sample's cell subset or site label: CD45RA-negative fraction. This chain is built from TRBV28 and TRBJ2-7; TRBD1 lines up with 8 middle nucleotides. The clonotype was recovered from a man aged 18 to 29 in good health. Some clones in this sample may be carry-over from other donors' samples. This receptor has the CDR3 CASSLTGGLYEQYF. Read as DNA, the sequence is TGTGCCAGCAGTTTAACAGGGGGACTCTACGAGCAGTACTTC. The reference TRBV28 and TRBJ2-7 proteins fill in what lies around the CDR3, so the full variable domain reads DVKVTQSSRYLVKRTGEKVFLECVQDMDHENMFWYRQDPGLGLRLIYFSYDVKMKEKGDIPEGYSVSREKKERFSLILESASTNQTSMYLCASSLTGGLYEQYFGPGTRLTVT.